This T cell receptor (beta chain) was sequenced during a study of Graves' ophthalmopathy and Graves' hyperthyroidism (dated by TCRdb to 2017 to 2018). Notes on the research overall: Peripheral blood samples were taken at the time of initial diagnosis, before any treatment was given. To explore V-J signatures distinguishing ophthalmopathy from hyperthyroidism, a discovery set of roughly 100 patients (43 ophthalmopathy, over 55 stable hyperthyroidism) was enrolled. To tell Graves' ophthalmopathy apart from Graves' hyperthyroidism, and to predict which patients would progress to ophthalmopathy, the study relied on TCR beta repertoire signatures. An independent validation cohort comprised around 20 hyperthyroidism patients and roughly 15 patients who later progressed from hyperthyroidism to ophthalmopathy. Following sampling, methimazole starting at 30 mg daily was administered to hyperthyroidism patients, and high-dose intravenous methylprednisolone was administered to ophthalmopathy patients. In five or six hyperthyroidism patients, T-cell repertoires of thyroid tissue and blood were compared. The 95 to 100 discovery patients were randomly split 7:3 into training and test sets. In total, approximately 130 blood samples were TCR-sequenced: approximately 42 ophthalmopathy, roughly 80 hyperthyroidism and about 17 hyperthyroidism-to-ophthalmopathy patients. On the study overall, not on this receptor specifically: In validation, the model predicted ophthalmopathy progression with about 70% sensitivity and roughly 72% specificity; 12 predicted patients were CT-confirmed with GO in a median of approximately six months. Most of the expanded thyroid clonotypes with a frequency above 0.001 were also detected in blood, and it was suggested that the thyroid immune response may be reflected by blood repertoires. Sample size was not statistically predetermined, and group allocation was not concealed from the investigators. In cross-validation, the 13-signature model distinguished ophthalmopathy from stable hyperthyroidism with approximately 90% sensitivity and just under 84% specificity, and in the test set the corresponding values were about 80% and 75%.

Concerning this clonotype itself: Its antigen is unknown. Per-base qualities were not stored, and no clone one base away is much larger.

For repertoire sequencing, the TCR beta CDR3 regions were amplified from RNA transcripts. A first-round RT-PCR used HTBI primers with the Qiagen OneStep RT-PCR kit, followed by a second-round multiplex PCR, size selection and purification. Libraries were sequenced on an Illumina HiSeq2000 using paired-end 100 bp reads. Concerning the study's data processing: SOAPnuke was used for read processing, and reads with adapters, uncalled bases, a mean Phred below 15, or no exact constant-primer or identifier match were discarded. COPE v1.2.5 was used to merge high-quality paired reads. Each unique nucleotide sequence was defined as a clonotype, and clonotypes were aligned to IMGT TRB V, D and J references with MiTCR v1.1. Only V-J combinations with frequency above 0.0001 were analysed, covering approximately 99% of repertoires. For each V-J combination, a TCR clonal expansion and chaos score was defined as the ratio of F50 clonal expansion to chaos observed in the TCRdist matrix. Welch's t-statistics and random forest were used to reduce the features to about twelve V-J combinations, which were then used as input to a naive Bayes classifier. Thyroid-blood repertoire similarity was quantified with the Morisita-Horn index. The public reads were reprocessed in TCRdb via fastp at Q25 and MiXCR, keeping in-frame beta chains. Here each entry gathers all rows of one CDR3 protein and keeps the most common genes and DNA. None of the V and J calls come from the authors' own analysis; TCRdb made them. The sample yields hundreds of thousands of distinct CDR3 sequences; more than 20% were counted once. Under 3.5% of the sample is taken by the ten largest.

Hyperthyroidism was defined as stable when no progression to ophthalmopathy occurred within 18 months of follow-up. Hyperthyroidism patients were newly diagnosed, were aged 18 to 65 years, and had a disease duration under 2 months. Anyone with other autoimmune diseases, uncontrolled infections, pregnancy or lactation was excluded from the study. Clinical symptoms, serum thyroxine, TRAb, thyroid ultrasound and orbital computed tomography were used for diagnosis. Using Ficoll-Paque density gradient centrifugation, PBMCs were isolated from about 10 ml of fresh peripheral blood. Trizol reagent was used to extract the total RNA, and its quality was then checked on an Agilent 2100 Bioanalyzer. Trimming costs V 1 base and J 8 bases, and their ends lie 18 bases apart. Reading the germline V gene (reference sequence) gives CDR1 LGHDT and CDR2 YNNKEL. The cysteine opens and the phenylalanine closes a CDR3 of 17 amino acids. This entry keeps only the CDR3 DNA: 51 bases, framed from base 1.

The chain couples TRBV3-1 to TRBJ1-6; the D gene is perhaps TRBD1, from 6 matching bases. This TCR was sampled from a woman aged 18 to 35 with stable Graves' hyperthyroidism. Donor details come from another sample of the same person, matched by shared clones. Sequencing was performed on peripheral blood. The CDR3 corresponds to CASSQVRGLFRDSPLHF. The nucleotides are TGTGCCAGCAGCCAAGTTCGGGGGCTATTCCGAGATTCACCCCTCCACTTT.